This T cell receptor beta chain was sequenced in a study of PD-1 blockade in classical Hodgkin lymphoma. Study in general: Nivolumab was given intravenously to patients at 3 mg/kg every 2 weeks.

Regarding this clone: Its specificity is not known.

Libraries were prepared by immunoSEQ multiplex PCR; TCRdb keeps only in-frame clonotypes and omits some of them. The table lists roughly 28,000 clones, 70% of them singletons. The study's findings and limits: Newly diagnosed patients reportedly had lower baseline TCR diversity than healthy donors. Patients excluded were those beginning nivolumab under 1 year after ASCT. CD4+ TCR diversity climbed significantly by C4D1, unlike CD8+ TCR diversity.

Relapse after autologous stem cell transplantation occurred in every patient, and brentuximab vedotin exposure varied. The specimen comprised peripheral blood mononuclear cells (PBMCs), sampled before the second cycle of nivolumab. The receptor comes from a human donor with classical Hodgkin lymphoma.

Here the CDR3 DNA reads TGTGCCAGTAGTATGACAGGCGCCAGCGGCTACACCTTC. Translated: CASSMTGASGYTF. The chain employs TRBV19 and TRBJ1-2, with D perhaps TRBD1 (6 bases). Germline V gene sequence: CDR1 LNHDA, CDR2 SQIVND (reference sequence). V lost 3 bases to trimming and J lost 8 bases, with 13 bases between them. The CDR3 extends over 13 amino acids.